The 20 T cell receptor beta chains below were found in one sample sequenced in a study of blood T cell repertoires in COVID-19. Profiled with immunoSEQ multiplex PCR; TCRdb holds only in-frame clones, not every one. The sample lists about 60,000 clones, almost 90% occurring once. The specimen was peripheral blood. These receptors originate from a man aged 55-75 years with acute or convalescent COVID-19.

This clone turned up a few times. The V gene is TRBV11-2, the J gene TRBJ2-7; the D is unclear. The germline V gene encodes CDR1 SGHAT and CDR2 FQNNGV. The CDR3 has 12 residues. Trimming removed 2 bases from V and 5 bases from J, with 7 bases in between. CDR3 sequence: CASSLMGHEQYF. The CDR3 coding sequence is TGTGCCAGCAGCTTAATGGGCCACGAGCAGTACTTC.

The V and J genes are TRBV5-5 and TRBJ2-1, with D perhaps TRBD1 (6 bases). The CDR3 spans 15 residues. Trimming removed 4 bases from V and 0 bases from J, with 11 bases in between. Germline CDR1 and CDR2: SGHKS and YYEKEE (reference sequence). CDR3 DNA sequence: TGTGCCAGCAGCCCCTGGGGGCTCTCCTACAATGAGCAGTTCTTC. This encodes CASSPWGLSYNEQFF.

CDR3 DNA: TGTGCCAGCAGTGGACAGGCCCTACTGGGTGGAAACACCATATATTTT. Translating it yields CASSGQALLGGNTIYF. The gene calls are TRBV2 and TRBJ1-3; the D gene is possibly TRBD1 (6 bases). There are 16 residues in the CDR3. CDR1 and CDR2 (germline): SNHLY, FYNNEI. The V gene lost 4 bases and the J gene lost 3 bases, with 16 bases spanning the gap.

This rearrangement joins TRBV18 to TRBJ2-7; no reliable D call. Germline loops: CDR1 KGHSH, CDR2 LQKENI. Trimming took 3 bases from V and 6 from J, leaving 18 bases between them. The CDR3 sequence is 15 residues long. CDR3 nucleotide sequence: TGTGCCAGCTCACCCCCCGGTCCCTACGGTGCCGAGCAGTACTTC. Amino acid sequence: CASSPPGPYGAEQYF.

This chain uses TRBV4-1 with TRBJ1-1; 8 positions agree with TRBD1. The trim removed 6 bases at V and 0 bases at J, leaving 12 bases unmatched. The CDR3 has 17 residues. Looked up from germline, CDR1 is MGHRA and CDR2 is YSYEKL. The CDR3 nucleotides are TGCGCCAGCAGACCCGGGACAGGCGCCGCCATGAACACTGAAGCTTTCTTT. Protein: CASRPGTGAAMNTEAFF.

The V and J genes are TRBV5-1 and TRBJ2-5; 7 bases fit TRBD2. V trimming: 0 bases; J trimming: 1 base; junction bases outside the gene matches: 6. This CDR3 comprises 16 residues. In germline, CDR1 is SGHRS, CDR2 YFSETQ. DNA of the CDR3: TGCGCCAGCAGCTTGGGACCTTCTAGCGGCCAAGAGACCCAGTACTTC. Its protein is CASSLGPSSGQETQYF.

This sequence joins TRBV9 and TRBJ2-1; 15 bases agree with TRBD2. The V gene's germline CDR1 is SGDLS and CDR2 YYNGEE. V dropped 3 bases and J dropped 4; count of bases not matched to a gene: 8. The CDR3 covers 18 residues. The CDR3 DNA sequence: TGTGCCAGCAGCGCGGGGGGACTAGCGGGAGGTAGGTACAATGAGCAGTTCTTC. Its protein product is CASSAGGLAGGRYNEQFF.

The rearrangement uses TRBV2 and TRBJ1-5; TRBD1 might be the D (5 bases). This CDR3 comprises 13 residues. The germline V gene encodes CDR1 SNHLY and CDR2 FYNNEI. V shed 8 bases and J shed 0 bases, with 8 bases lying between them. The CDR3 DNA reads as TGTGCCAGCTCAGGGTATAGCAATCAGCCCCAGCATTTT. This gives the protein CASSGYSNQPQHF.

The rearrangement links TRBV7-8 to TRBJ1-1; 9 bases fit TRBD1. Looked up from germline, CDR1 is SGHVS and CDR2 is FQNEAQ. V shed 4 bases, J shed 4 bases, and the junction held 4 bases outside the gene matches. The CDR3 runs to 14 residues. CDR3 residues: CASSSDRGITEAFF. DNA for the CDR3: TGTGCCAGCAGCTCCGACAGGGGGATCACTGAAGCTTTCTTT.

The chain is built from TRBV19 and TRBJ1-2; D is perhaps TRBD1 (5 bases). Trimming removed 3 bases from V and 4 bases from J, with 9 bases in between. This CDR3 is 13 amino acids long. The germline V gene encodes CDR1 LNHDA and CDR2 SQIVND (reference sequence). Here the CDR3 reads CASSMGRAYGYTF. In DNA, the CDR3 is TGTGCCAGTAGTATGGGCAGGGCCTATGGCTACACCTTC. Full variable domain (rest looked up from reference TRBV19 and TRBJ1-2): DGGITQSPKYLFRKEGQNVTLSCEQNLNHDAMYWYRQDPGQGLRLIYYSQIVNDFQKGDIAEGYSVSREKKESFPLTVTSAQKNPTAFYLCASSMGRAYGYTFGSGTRLTVV.

V gene TRBV5-1 combines with J gene TRBJ1-5; D is unresolved. Germline CDR1 SGHRS, CDR2 YFSETQ. The CDR3 totals 15 residues. V was shortened by 0 bases and J by 0 bases, with 7 bases between the two germline ends. This CDR3 reads CASSLGEHSNQPQHF. The CDR3 coding sequence is TGCGCCAGCAGCTTGGGGGAGCATAGCAATCAGCCCCAGCATTTT.

This chain connects TRBV4-1 to TRBJ2-2, with D perhaps TRBD2 (5 bases). Germline V lookup: CDR1 MGHRA, CDR2 YSYEKL. CDR3 length equals 15 residues. Trimming shortened V by 1 base and J by 6 bases, and 12 bases separated the two germline ends. The CDR3 reads CASSQGPRGPGELFF. The CDR3 DNA sequence: TGCGCCAGCAGCCAAGGTCCCCGAGGGCCCGGGGAGCTGTTTTTT.

The chain employs TRBV5-1 and TRBJ1-1; D unclear. The ends were cut back, 1 base at V and 3 bases at J, with 10 bases in the middle. Germline CDR1 reads SGHRS; CDR2 reads YFSETQ. This CDR3 contains 14 residues. The CDR3 nucleotides are TGCGCCAGCAGCTTGACCGGGAGGGACACTGAAGCTTTCTTT. It specifies CASSLTGRDTEAFF.

The J gene is TRBJ2-1, the V gene TRBV30; a weak D match, TRBD2 (5 bases). The germline V gene has CDR1 GTSNPN and CDR2 SVGIG (reference sequence). This CDR3 contains 12 residues. V dropped 1 base and J dropped 7 bases, with 8 bases sitting between them. The DNA for the CDR3 is TGTGCCTGGAGTGCCGGGAATAATGAGCAGTTCTTC. Translating gives CAWSAGNNEQFF.

Only a few counts were recorded for this clone. The V and J genes are TRBV28 and TRBJ1-2, with 10 bases that match TRBD1. The CDR3 consists of 16 residues. Trimming removed 7 bases from V and 1 base from J; junction bases left unmatched: 9. Germline CDR1 and CDR2: MDHEN and SYDVKM. The CDR3 bases are TGTGCCAGCACCGAGGCGGGGACAGGGGTTAACTATGGCTACACCTTC. It codes for CASTEAGTGVNYGYTF.

This clone occurred a few times. The chain recombines TRBV6-4 with TRBJ2-1, with D perhaps TRBD2 (5 bases). Per the germline V gene, CDR1 is MRHNA and CDR2 is SNTAGT. This CDR3 spans 15 amino acids. The germline V and J ends were trimmed by 6 bases and 3 bases, with 15 bases remaining between them. DNA of the CDR3: TGTGCCAGCAGAGAAGAGCCGGCGGGCTACAATGAGCAGTTCTTC. This translates into CASREEPAGYNEQFF.

V gene TRBV10-3 combines with J gene TRBJ2-5, with D perhaps TRBD1 (6 bases). V was shortened by 3 bases and J by 1 base, with 12 bases between the two germline ends. Germline V gives CDR1 ENHRY, CDR2 SYGVKD. The CDR3 runs to 15 residues. Here the CDR3 reads CAISDRTAAQETQYF. The CDR3 DNA sequence: TGTGCCATCAGTGATAGGACAGCGGCCCAAGAGACCCAGTACTTC.

J is TRBJ1-5 and V is TRBV29-1; D possibly corresponds to TRBD1 (5 bases). This CDR3 is built from 13 residues. The V gene's germline CDR1 is SQVTM and CDR2 ANQGSEA. The V end lost 4 bases, the J end lost 3 bases, and 10 bases lay between the germline ends. The CDR3 protein is CSVAQAYNQPQHF. DNA for the CDR3: TGCAGCGTTGCACAGGCTTACAATCAGCCCCAGCATTTT.

The sample holds a few counts of this clone. The V call is TRBV28, the J call TRBJ2-1; D is ambiguous. The germline gives CDR1 MDHEN, CDR2 SYDVKM. Trimming removed 5 bases at V and 4 bases at J, with 6 bases between. CDR3 size: 12 residues. As DNA, the CDR3 is TGTGCCAGCAGTGGGCTATACAATGAGCAGTTCTTC. Amino acid sequence: CASSGLYNEQFF. Using reference TRBV28 and TRBJ2-1 for the parts outside the CDR3, the full variable domain is DVKVTQSSRYLVKRTGEKVFLECVQDMDHENMFWYRQDPGLGLRLIYFSYDVKMKEKGDIPEGYSVSREKKERFSLILESASTNQTSMYLCASSGLYNEQFFGPGTRLTVL.

This chain connects TRBV2 to TRBJ1-4; TRBD1 aligns across 8 bases. Germline assignment: CDR1 SNHLY and CDR2 FYNNEI. Germline trimming cut 2 bases from V and 16 bases from J; bases unmatched to any gene: 3. The CDR3 length is 11 residues. The CDR3 loop is CASSEHGTGFF. CDR3 coding DNA: TGTGCCAGCAGTGAACACGGGACAGGGTTTTTT.